These 23 T cell receptor beta chains were all obtained from the same sample, sequenced in a study of cytomegalovirus exposure and HLA in healthy donors. PCR primers comprised 60 Vbeta and 13 Jbeta primers. The repertoire was sequenced with immunoSEQ multiplex PCR; TCRdb's copy has only in-frame clones and lacks some. The data show some 98,000 clones, with roughly a tenth seen just once and approximately 5.1% held by the top ten. Sample: PBMCs. The source of these receptors is a man aged 50 to 60 in good health and CMV-seropositive.

J is TRBJ2-6 and V is TRBV7-6, with 8 nucleotides matching TRBD2. Trimming cost V 5 bases and J 4 bases; bases outside gene matches: 4. This CDR3 region has 15 residues. The germline CDR1 and CDR2 sequences are SGHVS and FNYEAQ. The DNA of the CDR3 is TGTGCCAGCAGCCCGGGGGGGTCAGGGGCCAACGTCCTGACTTTC. Translating it yields CASSPGGSGANVLTF.

The chain has TRBV19 and TRBJ1-3; 7 positions agree with TRBD1. The germline CDR1 and CDR2 sequences are LNHDA and SQIVND (reference sequence). The J segment lost 0 bases and the V segment lost 5 bases, leaving 7 bases of the junction unmatched. The CDR3 runs 16 residues. CDR3: CASSQGTANSGNTIYF. In DNA, the CDR3 is TGTGCCAGTAGTCAAGGGACAGCCAACTCTGGAAACACCATATATTTT.

This clone has a handful of counts. V gene TRBV30 combines with J gene TRBJ2-7; D ambiguous. V shed 5 bases and J shed 0 bases, with 5 bases lying between them. CDR3 length: 11 residues. Germline V gene data show CDR1 as GTSNPN and CDR2 as SVGIG (reference sequence). The CDR3 spells CAWGLSYEQYF. CDR3 nucleotide sequence: TGTGCCTGGGGCCTCTCCTACGAGCAGTACTTC.

The gene calls are TRBV30 and TRBJ2-7, with TRBD1 matching 11 bases. The V and J ends lost 4 bases and 6 bases, in that order; junction bases with no gene match: 8. Germline-derived CDR1 and CDR2 are GTSNPN and SVGIG (reference sequence). The CDR3 loop spans 14 amino acids. The CDR3 DNA sequence: TGTGCCTGGAACCTCGGACAGGGGGCATTCGAGCAGTACTTC. As protein: CAWNLGQGAFEQYF.

This clone was found a few times. The chain uses TRBV27 and TRBJ2-5; 7 nucleotides match TRBD1. The V gene's germline CDR1 is MNHEY and CDR2 SMNVEV (reference sequence). V lost 8 bases, J lost 4 bases, and 16 bases stayed unmatched. There are 16 residues in the CDR3. The CDR3 sequence: CASLPRRTGVGETQYF. CDR3 DNA sequence: TGTGCCAGCCTCCCCCGAAGAACAGGGGTAGGAGAGACCCAGTACTTC.

This chain joins TRBV20-1 and TRBJ2-2, with D hard to call. Trimming took 6 bases from V and 5 from J, leaving 7 bases between them. CDR3 length: 11 amino acids. The germline V gene encodes CDR1 DFQATT and CDR2 SNEGSKA (reference sequence). For the CDR3, the DNA is TGCAGTGCCATCAATACCGGGGAGCTGTTTTTT. It is translated as CSAINTGELFF.

The CDR3 DNA follows: TGCAGCGCCGTGGGACAGTTAGCGAACACTGAAGCTTTCTTT. Amino acids: CSAVGQLANTEAFF. The genes are TRBV29-1 and TRBJ1-1; 7 positions match TRBD1. The CDR3 consists of 14 residues. V lost 7 bases to trimming and J lost 1 base; unmatched junction nucleotides: 9. Germline V lookup: CDR1 SQVTM, CDR2 ANQGSEA.

A few counts support this clone. V gene TRBV7-9 combines with J gene TRBJ2-5; TRBD1 agrees at 11 bases. This CDR3 comprises 15 residues. Trimming cost V 5 bases and J 5 bases; bases outside gene matches: 7. Germline CDR1 and CDR2: SEHNR and FQNEAQ (reference sequence). Written as DNA, the CDR3 is TGTGCCAGCAGCCCCGGACAGGGGGCAGGGGAGACCCAGTACTTC. This gives the protein CASSPGQGAGETQYF.

This clone was found a few times. The chain carries TRBV30 and TRBJ2-5, with D uncertain. The CDR3 has 14 amino acids. Per germline, CDR1 GTSNPN and CDR2 SVGIG (reference sequence). Trimming took 0 bases from V and 5 from J, leaving 13 bases between them. The CDR3 DNA reads as TGTGCCTGGAGTGTAAATAGTCTAGGCGAGACCCAGTACTTC. It is translated as CAWSVNSLGETQYF.

This clone has just a few counts. This chain links TRBV27 with TRBJ1-5, with D tentatively TRBD1 (6 bases). The CDR3 covers 15 residues. Trimming shortened V by 3 bases and J by 0 bases, and 9 bases separated the two germline ends. CDR1 MNHEY and CDR2 SMNVEV come from the germline V gene (reference sequence). The CDR3 is CASSFIGGSNQPQHF. CDR3 DNA sequence: TGTGCCAGCAGTTTCATAGGGGGTAGCAATCAGCCCCAGCATTTT.

A note on this clone: The final CDR3 position lacks the conserved phenylalanine or tryptophan, pointing to a likely read error. The CDR3 sequence is CASSAIRGTGELFV. The CDR3 region has the DNA TGTGCCAGCAGTGCAATCAGGGGGACCGGGGAGCTGTTTGTT. The V call is TRBV6-1, the J call TRBJ2-2, with 7 bases lining up with TRBD1. Germline-derived CDR1 and CDR2 are MNHNS and SASEGT. The CDR3 is made up of 14 amino acids. V shed 4 bases and J 5 bases; nucleotides not matched to a gene: 4.

The rearrangement uses TRBV11-2 and TRBJ2-7; 15 nucleotides agree with TRBD2. With V trimmed by 5 bases and J by 1 base, 9 bases remained unmatched. This CDR3 contains 18 residues. The V gene's germline CDR1 is SGHAT and CDR2 FQNNGV. CDR3 DNA sequence: TGTGCCAGCAGCCACCTTGGGACTAGCGGGAGGTCGTCCTACGAGCAGTACTTC. Its protein product is CASSHLGTSGRSSYEQYF.

This clone was picked up a small number of times. The chain carries TRBV28 and TRBJ2-1; D ambiguous. Looked up from germline, CDR1 is MDHEN and CDR2 is SYDVKM. V lost 7 bases and J lost 1, with 2 bases in between. The CDR3 has 11 residues. The CDR3 loop reads CASISYNEQFF. Written as DNA, the CDR3 is TGTGCCAGCATATCCTACAATGAGCAGTTCTTC. Filled out from reference TRBV28 and TRBJ2-1, the complete variable domain reads DVKVTQSSRYLVKRTGEKVFLECVQDMDHENMFWYRQDPGLGLRLIYFSYDVKMKEKGDIPEGYSVSREKKERFSLILESASTNQTSMYLCASISYNEQFFGPGTRLTVL.

J is TRBJ2-3 and V is TRBV10-3, with a tentative D call TRBD1 (6 bases). CDR1 and CDR2 from the germline V gene are ENHRY and SYGVKD. The CDR3 totals 15 residues. V lost 0 bases to trimming and J lost 5 bases, with 12 bases between them. The CDR3 nucleotides are TGTGCCATCAGTGAGTCCCAGGGGTCGGTAGATACGCAGTATTTT. Protein: CAISESQGSVDTQYF.

This clone came up a few times. The chain is built from TRBV7-9 and TRBJ2-3; 10 bases fit TRBD2. The CDR3 sequence is 15 residues long. The germline V gene has CDR1 SEHNR and CDR2 FQNEAQ (reference sequence). J was trimmed by 3 bases and V by 3 bases; bases with no gene match: 3. This chain's CDR3 is CASSFSGGTTDTQYF. In DNA, the CDR3 is TGTGCCAGCAGCTTTAGCGGGGGGACTACAGATACGCAGTATTTT.

The rearrangement joins TRBV11-2 to TRBJ2-2, with a tentative D call TRBD2 (5 bases). The CDR3 is made up of 14 amino acids. The germline CDR1 and CDR2 sequences are SGHAT and FQNNGV. The ends were cut back, 1 base at V and 6 bases at J, with 9 bases in the middle. The CDR3 bases are TGTGCCAGCAGCTTAGTCACCGGGGCCGGGGAGCTGTTTTTT. This translates into CASSLVTGAGELFF.

This clone has more than one count but fewer than ten. The V and J genes are TRBV5-4 and TRBJ2-5; 10 bases align to TRBD2. Germline V gene sequence: CDR1 SGHNT, CDR2 YYREEE (reference sequence). CDR3 length: 15 residues. J was trimmed by 4 bases and V by 0 bases; bases with no gene match: 3. This chain's CDR3 is CASSLALAGVETQYF. DNA of the CDR3: TGTGCCAGCAGCTTGGCCCTAGCGGGAGTAGAGACCCAGTACTTC.

This chain joins TRBV7-2 and TRBJ1-2; 8 nucleotides align to TRBD1. Germline V CDR1 and CDR2: SGHTA, FQGNSA. The junction had 3 bases not matched to a gene; V was cut back by 5 bases and J by 4 bases. The CDR3 loop spans 13 amino acids. CDR3 sequence: CASSEDRGYGYTF. The CDR3 DNA follows: TGTGCCAGCAGCGAAGACAGGGGCTATGGCTACACCTTC.

The table lists this clone with many counts. The chain combines TRBV5-1 with TRBJ1-2, with D maybe TRBD1 (6 bases). Deletions cut 0 bases from V and 4 bases from J, with 10 bases between. CDR3 length: 14 amino acids. The germline CDR1 and CDR2 sequences are SGHRS and YFSETQ. CDR3 sequence: CASSLAQGSYGYTF. Here the CDR3 DNA reads TGCGCCAGCAGCTTGGCTCAGGGGAGCTATGGCTACACCTTC.

The chain carries TRBV7-9 and TRBJ1-6, with 8 nucleotides matching TRBD1. The CDR3 is 15 amino acids. Per the germline V gene, CDR1 is SEHNR and CDR2 is FQNEAQ (reference sequence). V dropped 6 bases and J dropped 7; count of bases not matched to a gene: 8. CDR3 region: CASRIRTGTNSPLHF. The CDR3 DNA follows: TGTGCCAGCAGGATTCGGACAGGGACGAATTCACCCCTCCACTTT.

This chain uses TRBV5-6 with TRBJ2-5, with D possibly matching TRBD1 (6 bases). V lost 2 bases, J lost 5 bases, and 25 bases lay in between. Germline CDR1 and CDR2: SGHDT and YYEEEE. The CDR3 is 18 amino acids. CDR3 region: CASSFRTGSLVGVETQYF. In DNA form, the CDR3 reads TGTGCCAGCAGCTTCCGAACAGGGAGTCTCGTTGGGGTTGAGACCCAGTACTTC. The full variable domain, rest sourced from reference TRBV5-6 and TRBJ2-5, is DAGVTQSPTHLIKTRGQQVTLRCSPKSGHDTVSWYQQALGQGPQFIFQYYEEEERQRGNFPDRFSGHQFPNYSSELNVNALLLGDSALYLCASSFRTGSLVGVETQYFGPGTRLLVL.

Only a few counts were recorded for this clone. The rearrangement joins TRBV5-6 to TRBJ1-4, with D tentatively TRBD1 (6 bases). The length of the CDR3 is 16 residues. Trimming left V 2 bases short and J 6 bases short, with 17 bases between. CDR1 SGHDT and CDR2 YYEEEE come from the germline V gene. CDR3 nucleotides: TGTGCCAGCAGCTTCCGGACAGCCGACCCGCATGAAAAACTGTTTTTT. Translating it yields CASSFRTADPHEKLFF.

V and J are TRBV11-2 and TRBJ2-2, with D tentatively TRBD2 (6 bases). V lost 3 bases, J lost 6 bases, and 11 bases lay in between. Germline CDR1 reads SGHAT; CDR2 reads FQNNGV. The CDR3 has 14 amino acids. The CDR3 region has the DNA TGTGCCAGCAGCTTTCGGGAGTTGGCCGGGGAGCTGTTTTTT. Protein sequence: CASSFRELAGELFF.